This T cell receptor beta chain was obtained from a study of early stage breast cancer tumors (dated by TCRdb to 2015 to 2018). Concerning the study at large: Of the approximately 16 invasive breast tumors, 12 to 13 were found to be estrogen receptor-positive, progesterone receptor-positive and HER2-negative. Of the roughly twelve ER+/PR+/HER2- tumors, eight were classified as invasive ductal carcinomas and four as invasive lobular carcinomas. The average read coverage per sample was approximately 9.9-fold. A total of 2 million to 3 million templates, representing approximately 1,100,000 unique clonotypes, were detected across all samples. Broad study findings and their caveats: The small cohort size prevented analysis by tumor subtype. Compared with adjacent normal breast tissue, tumors had higher clonality and around 2.5-fold greater T cell density. Chain pairing and functional markers such as CD4, CD8 and FOXP3 were not captured by bulk genomic DNA sequencing of unsorted cells. Repertoires from blood resembled normal breast more closely than tumor, and using blood as a reference for each tissue separated tumor from normal in about 85% of the 16 patients. Enriched TCRB sequences shared across patients were mostly commonly generated sequences, unlikely to play an important role in the tumor microenvironment.

Two independent genomic DNA replicates were amplified for each sample, with 0.5 ug used for blood and around 1.5 ug for tumor or normal breast. TCRB sequencing of genomic DNA was carried out with the ImmunoSeq Intro kit according to the manufacturer's instructions. For absolute quantification, the 31-cycle multiplex PCR included proprietary primers along with spike-in control sequences. Single-end 150-bp reads were used to sequence an 87-bp fragment covering the CDR3 and the flanking V and J genes. Each lane of an Illumina MiSeq using version 3.0 chemistry carried seven multiplexed samples, with two replicates per sample. The paper's data handling went like this. Raw data were processed by the vendor's proprietary pipeline, with both replicates merged into one result per sample. Productive rearrangements sharing the V-gene family, CDR3 amino acid sequence and J-gene segment were defined as clonotypes. To compute clonality, the normalized Shannon entropy (Pielou evenness) of TCRB abundances was subtracted from 1. To estimate T cell density, the total number of templates was divided by the input cell count, which was inferred from how much DNA went in. Recon, run with its default parameters, was used to estimate overall repertoire diversity and clonality. A clonotype counted as tumor-enriched if its abundance in tumor exceeded 0.1% and was at least 32-fold higher than its abundance in normal breast. TCRdb limited this immuneACCESS table to in-frame rearrangements with V and J called. A share of clones is missing; checked studies link under half to unresolved V genes, and the rest is unexplained. That table is the source of V, J and clone size, and D and trimming were worked out from the DNA. A total of about 5,500 clones appear in this sample, 70% of them only once. The top ten clonotypes cover roughly 13% of the sample.

Taken from around 1.8-3.7 cm away from the tumor, the adjacent normal breast tissue was rinsed with PBS and kept in prechilled RNAlater. Because normal breast tissue has high lipid content and low cell density, 100-300 mg of normal breast tissue was often needed to obtain enough DNA. The study profiled bulk TCR beta-chain repertoires in matched peripheral blood, tumor and adjacent normal breast tissue taken from roughly 17 patients with early-stage breast cancer. Genomic DNA was extracted with the Qiagen AllPrep DNA/RNA Mini kit. Details on this clone: Its cognate antigen has yet to be identified. No much larger clone is present one base from it, and per-base qualities are unavailable.

V is shortened by 0 bases, J by 0 bases, and the region joining them spans 12 bases. From a lookup of the germline V gene, CDR1 and CDR2 are SGHDT and YYEEEE. The CDR3 covers 16 residues, taking in both the cysteine and the phenylalanine. The CDR3 DNA has 48 bases and is translated from base 1. The sequence came from a person aged 55 to 70 with breast cancer. Sequenced input: normal breast tissue next to the tumor. The sequence is built from TRBV5-6 and TRBJ1-2; confidence is insufficient to name the D gene. The CDR3 is CASSLVGLGANYGYTF. The nucleotide sequence is TGTGCCAGCAGCTTGGTCGGGTTGGGAGCTAACTATGGCTACACCTTC.